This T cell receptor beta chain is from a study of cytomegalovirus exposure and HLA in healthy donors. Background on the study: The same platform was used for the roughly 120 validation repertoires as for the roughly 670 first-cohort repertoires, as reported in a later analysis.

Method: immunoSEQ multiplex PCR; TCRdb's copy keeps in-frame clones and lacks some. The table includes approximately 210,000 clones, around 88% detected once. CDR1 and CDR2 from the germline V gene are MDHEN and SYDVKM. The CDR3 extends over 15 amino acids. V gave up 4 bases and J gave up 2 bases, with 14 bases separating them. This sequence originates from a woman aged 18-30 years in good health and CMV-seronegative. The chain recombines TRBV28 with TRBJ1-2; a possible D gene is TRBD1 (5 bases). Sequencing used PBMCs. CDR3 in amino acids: CASSSPDRINYGYTF. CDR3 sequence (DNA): TGTGCCAGCAGTTCCCCAGACAGAATCAACTATGGCTACACCTTC.